This entry lists 31 T cell receptor beta chains sequenced from one sample in a study of cytomegalovirus exposure and HLA in healthy donors. The protocol was immunoSEQ multiplex PCR, while the TCRdb copy is restricted to in-frame clones and leaves out a portion. The data contain 200,000 to 250,000 clones, 90% to 95% of them singletons. Sequenced sample: PBMCs. These TCRs come from a woman aged 18-29 years in good health and CMV-seronegative.

This sequence joins TRBV5-1 and TRBJ1-4, with no clear D. The CDR3 sequence is 13 residues long. The germline CDR1 and CDR2 sequences are SGHRS and YFSETQ. The V gene lost 7 bases and the J gene lost 5 bases, with 12 bases spanning the gap. CDR3 residues: CASSPRQNEKLFF. CDR3 in DNA: TGCGCCAGCTCTCCGCGGCAAAATGAAAAACTGTTTTTT.

The chain is built from TRBV6-5 and TRBJ2-1; TRBD1 matches at 7 bases. Germline-derived CDR1 and CDR2 are MNHEY and SVGAGI. This CDR3 comprises 12 residues. J was trimmed by 4 bases and V by 7 bases; bases with no gene match: 1. CDR3 region: CASTTGYNEQFF. CDR3 coding DNA: TGTGCCAGCACGACAGGGTACAATGAGCAGTTCTTC.

The genes are TRBV7-9 and TRBJ1-1, with D unclear. V lost 7 bases and J lost 1, with 10 bases in between. CDR1 is SEHNR, CDR2 FQNEAQ, per germline (reference sequence). This CDR3 is 13 amino acids long. Written as DNA, the CDR3 is TGTGCCAGCACCCAGGCGACGAACACTGAAGCTTTCTTT. Protein: CASTQATNTEAFF.

This sequence joins TRBV11-1 and TRBJ2-7; maybe TRBD2 (5 bases). Germline CDR1 and CDR2: SGHAT and FQDESV (reference sequence). V gave up 2 bases and J gave up 0 bases, with 8 bases separating them. There are 14 residues in the CDR3. The DNA of the CDR3 is TGTGCCAGCAGCTTATCGGGAAGCTCCTACGAGCAGTACTTC. Its protein product is CASSLSGSSYEQYF.

The chain couples TRBV7-2 to TRBJ2-2; 11 positions match TRBD2. Germline CDR1 and CDR2: SGHTA and FQGNSA. This CDR3 has 19 residues. V trimming: 2 bases; J trimming: 6 bases; junction bases outside the gene matches: 14. The CDR3 reads CASSLMSSGRFFLSGELFF. DNA for the CDR3: TGTGCCAGCAGCTTAATGTCTAGCGGGAGGTTTTTTCTTTCCGGGGAGCTGTTTTTT.

J is TRBJ2-3 and V is TRBV19; D unresolved. This CDR3 has 15 amino acids. CDR1 is LNHDA and CDR2 is SQIVND in the germline V gene (reference sequence). The ends were cut back, 3 bases at V and 1 base at J, with 11 bases in the middle. The CDR3 reads CASSIGPSRTDTQYF. The CDR3 nucleotides are TGTGCCAGTAGTATTGGGCCTTCCCGCACAGATACGCAGTATTTT.

The V and J genes are TRBV5-1 and TRBJ1-6; tentatively, D is TRBD1 (5 bases). The V and J ends lost 0 bases and 0 bases respectively, with 7 bases between them. The germline gives CDR1 SGHRS, CDR2 YFSETQ. CDR3 length: 16 amino acids. The CDR3 sequence is CASSLVGGSYNSPLHF. CDR3 coding DNA: TGCGCCAGCAGCTTGGTGGGGGGCTCCTATAATTCACCCCTCCACTTT.

The rearrangement links TRBV29-1 to TRBJ2-3; TRBD2 agrees at 7 bases. The germline V gene has CDR1 SQVTM and CDR2 ANQGSEA. The CDR3 runs to 15 residues. The junction had 8 bases not matched to a gene; V was cut back by 1 base and J by 4 bases. As DNA, the CDR3 is TGCAGCGTTGAAGGGGGGAGGGGCGGGGCAGATACGCAGTATTTT. Its protein is CSVEGGRGGADTQYF.

This clone was seen a single time. This sequence joins TRBV5-4 and TRBJ2-1, with unresolved D. In germline, CDR1 is SGHNT, CDR2 YYREEE (reference sequence). V was clipped by 1 base and J by 4 bases, with 12 bases between them. CDR3 length: 15 amino acids. The CDR3 DNA reads TGTGCCAGCAGCTTGAATGATAGGCGGTACAATGAGCAGTTCTTC. Residues: CASSLNDRRYNEQFF.

The chain recombines TRBV4-1 with TRBJ1-1; D not certain. There are 15 residues in the CDR3. Germline CDR1 and CDR2: MGHRA and YSYEKL. With 1 base removed from V and 3 bases from J, the gap between germline ends came to 12 bases. Here the CDR3 reads CASSQVRGFDTEAFF. The DNA of the CDR3 is TGCGCCAGCAGCCAAGTGCGGGGTTTCGACACTGAAGCTTTCTTT.

The V call is TRBV2, the J call TRBJ2-7, with 8 bases identical to TRBD1. The germline gives CDR1 SNHLY, CDR2 FYNNEI. The CDR3 totals 14 residues. V was clipped by 3 bases and J by 4 bases; unmatched bases: 5. Written as DNA, the CDR3 is TGTGCCAGCAGTGACAGGGGGCTGGGATACGAGCAGTACTTC. This translates into CASSDRGLGYEQYF.

The rearrangement links TRBV11-2 to TRBJ2-1; D not resolved. Germline values: CDR1 SGHAT, CDR2 FQNNGV. Trimming took off 1 base at V and 2 bases at J, with 6 bases between the two ends. The length of the CDR3 is 14 residues. CDR3 protein: CASSLAGTYNEQFF. Here the CDR3 DNA reads TGTGCCAGCAGCTTAGCGGGTACCTACAATGAGCAGTTCTTC.

V gene TRBV6-5 combines with J gene TRBJ1-2; a weak D match, TRBD1 (6 bases). There are 12 residues in the CDR3. Looked up from germline, CDR1 is MNHEY and CDR2 is SVGAGI. V gave up 8 bases and J gave up 7 bases, with 14 bases separating them. This chain's CDR3 is CASAGGASGYTF. The DNA for the CDR3 is TGTGCCAGCGCGGGGGGCGCGAGTGGCTACACCTTC.

V and J are TRBV7-9 and TRBJ2-6; the D gene is possibly TRBD1 (6 bases). Between the trimmed V and J ends, which lost 2 bases and 1 base, there was a span of 18 bases. This CDR3 comprises 19 residues. Germline V gives CDR1 SEHNR, CDR2 FQNEAQ (reference sequence). The CDR3 DNA sequence: TGTGCCAGCAGCTTATCTCCCGGGCAGGGGAATTCTGGGGCCAACGTCCTGACTTTC. It encodes CASSLSPGQGNSGANVLTF.

CDR3 loop: CASSLANHRGYEQYF. The CDR3, as DNA: TGCGCCAGCAGCTTGGCAAATCACAGGGGCTACGAGCAGTACTTC. The V gene is TRBV5-1, the J gene TRBJ2-7, with TRBD1 matching over 7 bases. There are 15 residues in the CDR3. With 0 bases clipped from V and 3 bases from J, the junction kept 6 bases outside the gene matches. Germline loops: CDR1 SGHRS, CDR2 YFSETQ.

V gene TRBV4-2 combines with J gene TRBJ2-1, with TRBD2 matching 7 bases. The CDR3 consists of 16 residues. Germline CDR1 and CDR2: LGHNA and YNFKEQ. Losses at the gene ends were 6 bases for V and 3 bases for J; bases not matched to a gene: 11. CDR3 DNA: TGTGCCAGCAGGCCTGCCTTGGGGGACTACTACAATGAGCAGTTCTTC. This sequence encodes CASRPALGDYYNEQFF.

The CDR3 DNA sequence: TGTGCCTGGGCCCGACTAGCGGGAGCCGCTGAGCAGTTCTTC. This codes for CAWARLAGAAEQFF. The rearrangement links TRBV30 to TRBJ2-1; the match to TRBD2 covers 12 bases. This CDR3 has 14 residues. CDR1 and CDR2 (germline): GTSNPN, SVGIG (reference sequence). Germline trimming cut 5 bases from V and 9 bases from J; bases unmatched to any gene: 8. Drawing the rest from reference TRBV30 and TRBJ2-1, the complete variable domain is SQTIHQWPATLVQPVGSPLSLECTVEGTSNPNLYWYRQAAGRGLQLLFYSVGIGQISSEVPQNLSASRPQDRQFILSSKKLLLSDSGFYLCAWARLAGAAEQFFGPGTRLTVL.

The J gene is TRBJ1-1, the V gene TRBV7-8; 7 nucleotides align to TRBD1. CDR1 and CDR2 (germline): SGHVS, FQNEAQ. This CDR3 is built from 14 residues. Trimming took 8 bases from V and 1 from J; bases not matched to a gene: 7. The CDR3 sequence: CASQGEWTNTEAFF. The CDR3 DNA reads TGTGCCAGCCAGGGGGAGTGGACGAACACTGAAGCTTTCTTT.

CDR3 bases: TGTGCCAGCAGTTTTTTGCGGCAGGGCTACACCTTC. It codes for CASSFLRQGYTF. The chain carries TRBV28 and TRBJ1-2, with D unresolved. Germline loops: CDR1 MDHEN, CDR2 SYDVKM. Trimming took 3 bases from V and 8 from J, leaving 10 bases between them. The CDR3 is made up of 12 amino acids.

The rearrangement links TRBV27 to TRBJ2-7; 9 bases align to TRBD1. V lost 7 bases to trimming and J lost 3 bases; unmatched junction nucleotides: 13. Per the germline V gene, CDR1 is MNHEY and CDR2 is SMNVEV (reference sequence). The CDR3 totals 16 residues. The chain's CDR3 is CASKSGQGSFFYEQYF. CDR3 coding DNA: TGTGCCAGCAAATCGGGACAGGGTTCCTTCTTCTACGAGCAGTACTTC.

This clone was recorded only once. V and J are TRBV6-6 and TRBJ2-3; 9 nucleotides align to TRBD1. Trimming removed 6 bases from V and 10 bases from J; junction bases left unmatched: 17. Germline assignment: CDR1 MNHNY and CDR2 SVGAGI (reference sequence). The CDR3 totals 16 residues. The CDR3 region is CASSPYGQGSSSPQYF. The CDR3 DNA is TGTGCCAGCAGCCCATATGGACAGGGGTCCTCCTCTCCGCAGTATTTT.

CDR3 region: CASRPQGKRYEQYF. Here the CDR3 DNA reads TGTGCCAGCAGACCCCAGGGTAAGAGGTACGAGCAGTACTTC. The rearrangement uses TRBV5-4 and TRBJ2-7, with D maybe TRBD1 (5 bases). This CDR3 spans 14 amino acids. The germline CDR1 and CDR2 sequences are SGHNT and YYREEE (reference sequence). The V and J ends lost 5 bases and 4 bases respectively, with 16 bases between them.

CDR3 nucleotides: TGTGCCAGCAGAGCGTCCTTAGCCCGGGGGATCACTGAAGCTTTCTTT. It is translated as CASRASLARGITEAFF. The genes are TRBV21-1 and TRBJ1-1. TRBV21-1 is a listed pseudogene. The CDR3 is 16 residues long.

V and J are TRBV27 and TRBJ2-1; 8 nucleotides match TRBD1. The CDR3 runs 15 residues. Germline loops: CDR1 MNHEY, CDR2 SMNVEV (reference sequence). V shed 5 bases and J 7 bases; nucleotides not matched to a gene: 10. CDR3 nucleotide sequence: TGTGCCAGCAGTCACCGGCTGGGACAGGATAATGAGCAGTTCTTC. It specifies CASSHRLGQDNEQFF.

The chain combines TRBV4-1 with TRBJ2-1; TRBD2 aligns across 11 bases. The germline V gene has CDR1 MGHRA and CDR2 YSYEKL. CDR3 length equals 16 residues. J gave up 7 bases and V 2 bases, and 7 bases lay outside the gene matches. Here the CDR3 DNA reads TGCGCCAGCAGCCAACCCACTAGCGGGAGATGGAATGAGCAGTTCTTC. Translating it yields CASSQPTSGRWNEQFF.

This clone was counted between two and nine times. The V gene is TRBV7-2, the J gene TRBJ1-5; D gene ambiguous. CDR3 length: 14 residues. Germline V gene lookup returns CDR1 SGHTA and CDR2 FQGNSA. Trimming cost V 5 bases and J 6 bases, with 14 bases left between them. The CDR3 bases are TGTGCCAGCAGCCGAGAGGTGCGGGCTCAGCCCCAGCATTTT. Translation: CASSREVRAQPQHF.

V and J are TRBV28 and TRBJ1-5; D call uncertain. Trimming cost V 2 bases and J 1 base, with 6 bases left between them. In germline, CDR1 is MDHEN, CDR2 SYDVKM. CDR3 length: 14 amino acids. CDR3 in DNA: TGTGCCAGCAGTTTAGCGGGAAGCAATCAGCCCCAGCATTTT. Encoded protein: CASSLAGSNQPQHF.

The gene calls are TRBV27 and TRBJ2-7; 7 bases are a match to TRBD1. Unmatched junction bases numbered 3, after V lost 0 bases and J lost 1 base. Germline CDR1 MNHEY, CDR2 SMNVEV (reference sequence). The CDR3 totals 15 residues. This CDR3 is CASSLSATGSYEQYF. CDR3 DNA sequence: TGTGCCAGCAGTTTATCCGCGACAGGGTCCTACGAGCAGTACTTC.

V gene TRBV2 combines with J gene TRBJ1-2, with D possibly matching TRBD1 (5 bases). Trimming took 5 bases from V and 6 from J, leaving 19 bases between them. CDR1 is SNHLY, CDR2 FYNNEI, per germline. This CDR3 region has 15 residues. CDR3 in amino acids: CASSWTTGTMHGYTF. CDR3 coding DNA: TGTGCCAGCAGTTGGACTACCGGGACCATGCATGGCTACACCTTC.

The chain uses TRBV7-7 and TRBJ2-2; tentatively, D is TRBD1 (6 bases). The V end was cut by 5 bases, the J end by 2 bases, with 12 bases between. The CDR3 is made up of 15 amino acids. Germline CDR1 and CDR2: SSHAT and FNYEAQ (reference sequence). Written as DNA, the CDR3 is TGTGCCAGCAGCCGTTCTGGGGGCAACACCGGGGAGCTGTTTTTT. This translates into CASSRSGGNTGELFF.

The chain uses TRBV11-2 and TRBJ1-2; TRBD1 matches 7 bases. The germline gives CDR1 SGHAT, CDR2 FQNNGV. V gave up 2 bases and J gave up 8 bases; unmatched junction bases: 11. This CDR3 is 15 amino acids long. As DNA, the CDR3 is TGTGCCAGCAGCTTAACCGGGACAGAATTCTCCGGCTACACCTTC. The encoded protein is CASSLTGTEFSGYTF.